This T cell receptor beta chain comes out of a study of T cells expressing NK-cell markers. There are 15 residues in the CDR3. Turning to this clonotype: Antigen: not known.

Study observations and caveats: For a few donors, these clonotypes were likewise the leading ones in the CD3+CD56-NKG2C+ fraction.

For TCR beta, cDNA was produced by 5'RACE template switching with UMIs. No DNA is given; TCRdb re-called the 5' RACE reads and lists each CDR3 protein once. This sample contains about 430,000 distinct CDR3 sequences. The TCR was taken from a woman in her fifties or sixties in good health. Sequences were obtained from blood T cells: a sorted CD56 or NKG2C T cell subset, CD4+ or CD8+ T cells, or bulk PBMC T cells (not recorded which). The chain uses TRBV12-3 or TRBV12-4 and TRBJ2-1; TCRdb proposes TRBD2, but this gene call is untestable without DNA. The CDR3 reads CASSLALGLASEQFF.